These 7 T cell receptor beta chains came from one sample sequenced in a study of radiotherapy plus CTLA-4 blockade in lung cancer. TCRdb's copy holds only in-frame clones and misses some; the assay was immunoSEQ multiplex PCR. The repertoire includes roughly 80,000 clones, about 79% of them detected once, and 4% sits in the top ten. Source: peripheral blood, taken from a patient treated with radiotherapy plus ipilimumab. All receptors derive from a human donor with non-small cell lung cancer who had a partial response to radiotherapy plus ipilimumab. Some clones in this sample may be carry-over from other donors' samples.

This CDR3 is CASSFTENTEAFF. In nucleotides, the CDR3 is TGTGCCAGCAGCTTTACAGAGAACACTGAAGCTTTCTTT. V usage is TRBV7-3 and J usage is TRBJ1-1; D unresolved. V was trimmed by 3 bases and J by 1 base, leaving 6 bases between them. CDR1 is SGHTA and CDR2 is FQGTGA in the germline V gene. This CDR3 is built from 13 residues.

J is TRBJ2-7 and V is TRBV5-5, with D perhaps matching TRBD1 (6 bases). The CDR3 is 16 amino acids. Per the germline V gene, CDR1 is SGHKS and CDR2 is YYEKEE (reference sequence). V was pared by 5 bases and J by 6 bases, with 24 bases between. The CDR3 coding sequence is TGTGCCAGCAGAATACAGGGTTCGACGACTACGGGCGAGCAGTACTTC. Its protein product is CASRIQGSTTTGEQYF.

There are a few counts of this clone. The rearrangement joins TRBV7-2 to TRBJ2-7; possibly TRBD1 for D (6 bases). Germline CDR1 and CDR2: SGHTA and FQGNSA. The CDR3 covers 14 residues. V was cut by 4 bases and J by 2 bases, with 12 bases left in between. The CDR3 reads CASSSQTGPYEQYF. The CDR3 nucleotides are TGTGCCAGCAGCTCCCAGACAGGTCCCTACGAGCAGTACTTC.

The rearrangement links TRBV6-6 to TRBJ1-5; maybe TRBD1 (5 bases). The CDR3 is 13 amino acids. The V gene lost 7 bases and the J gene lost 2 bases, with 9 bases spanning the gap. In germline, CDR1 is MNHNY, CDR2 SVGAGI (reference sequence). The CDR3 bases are TGTGCCAGCATAGGAGGGGGCAATCAGCCCCAGCATTTT. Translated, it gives CASIGGGNQPQHF.

CDR3 nucleotide sequence: TGTGCCAGTAGTAGTAGCGGACGCCAGCAGGAGACCCAGTACTTC. It specifies CASSSSGRQQETQYF. The V call is TRBV19, the J call TRBJ2-5, with D perhaps TRBD2 (6 bases). The germline V gene encodes CDR1 LNHDA and CDR2 SQIVND (reference sequence). With 4 bases removed from V and 5 bases from J, the gap between germline ends came to 17 bases. The CDR3 has 15 amino acids.

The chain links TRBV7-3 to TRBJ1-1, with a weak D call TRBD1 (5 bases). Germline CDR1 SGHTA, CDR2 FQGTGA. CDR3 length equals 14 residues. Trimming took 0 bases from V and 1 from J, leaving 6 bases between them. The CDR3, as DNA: TGTGCCAGCAGCTTAACAGGGGCGAACACTGAAGCTTTCTTT. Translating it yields CASSLTGANTEAFF.

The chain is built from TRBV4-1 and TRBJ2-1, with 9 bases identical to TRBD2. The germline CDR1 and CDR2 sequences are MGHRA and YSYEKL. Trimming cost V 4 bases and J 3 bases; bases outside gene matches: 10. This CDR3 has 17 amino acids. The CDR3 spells CASSRGLAQSGYNEQFF. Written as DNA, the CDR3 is TGCGCCAGCAGCCGGGGACTAGCCCAGTCGGGCTACAATGAGCAGTTCTTC.